These 30 T cell receptor beta chains originate from one sample sequenced in a study of T cells after yellow fever vaccination. TCRdb itself ran the 5' RACE reads through MiXCR, one entry per CDR3 protein. The sample records roughly 170,000 distinct CDR3 sequences, 5.5% to 8% being singletons. This specimen was CD4+ T cells sorted from PBMCs, taken on the day of the first yellow fever vaccination. The receptors stem from a man between 18 and 29 years old who received the YFV17D yellow fever vaccine.

The chain carries TRBV12-3 or TRBV12-4 and TRBJ2-1, with D maybe TRBD2 (7 bases). CDR3 size: 17 residues. V lost 7 bases and J 2 bases, leaving 21 bases between the germline ends. The CDR3 spells CASTKSRGAQAYNEQFF. The DNA of the CDR3 is TGTGCCAGCACTAAAAGCCGGGGGGCCCAGGCCTACAATGAGCAGTTCTTC.

This clonotype was observed at least ten times. The chain employs TRBV2 and TRBJ2-1; D remains unclear. Germline V CDR1 and CDR2: SNHLY, FYNNEI. The CDR3 length is 14 residues. Trimming shortened V by 4 bases and J by 9 bases, and 16 bases separated the two germline ends. This chain's CDR3 is CASSVLTQNSEQFF. The CDR3, as DNA: TGTGCCAGCAGTGTCCTAACCCAAAATAGTGAGCAGTTCTTC.

This clonotype was counted ten times or more. The J gene is TRBJ2-1, the V gene TRBV28; D may be TRBD1 (6 bases). Trimming pared 2 bases from V and 10 bases from J, leaving 15 bases between. This CDR3 has 14 amino acids. Germline loops: CDR1 MDHEN, CDR2 SYDVKM. The DNA of the CDR3 is TGTGCCAGCAGTTTAAGTTTTCTTGGGACAGAGCAGTTCTTC. Encoded protein: CASSLSFLGTEQFF. Full variable domain (rest looked up from reference TRBV28 and TRBJ2-1): DVKVTQSSRYLVKRTGEKVFLECVQDMDHENMFWYRQDPGLGLRLIYFSYDVKMKEKGDIPEGYSVSREKKERFSLILESASTNQTSMYLCASSLSFLGTEQFFGPGTRLTVL.

This clonotype has at least ten counts. The chain links TRBV20-1 to TRBJ1-2; D gene uncertain. From germline, CDR1 is DFQATT and CDR2 SNEGSKA (reference sequence). V was shortened by 2 bases and J by 7 bases, with 14 bases between the two germline ends. The CDR3 totals 13 residues. The CDR3 DNA is TGCAGTGCTAGAAGGGAAGGCCCTAGTGGCTACACCTTC. This sequence encodes CSARREGPSGYTF.

V and J are TRBV27 and TRBJ2-4; 9 bases line up with TRBD1. V gave up 5 bases and J gave up 7 bases; unmatched junction bases: 3. Germline lookup yields CDR1 MNHEY and CDR2 SMNVEV (reference sequence). CDR3 size: 13 residues. This CDR3 is CASSRQGENIQYF. CDR3 nucleotides: TGTGCCAGCAGTCGACAGGGGGAGAACATTCAGTACTTC.

Points on this clonotype: One junction end disagrees with the germline gene, perhaps due to a read error. The gene calls are TRBV30 and TRBJ1-2; no reliable D call. Germline V gene lookup returns CDR1 GTSNPN and CDR2 SVGIG (reference sequence). The CDR3 has 13 amino acids. The chain's CDR3 is CAWSVEANYGYSF. The CDR3, as DNA: TGTGCCTGGAGTGTCGAGGCTAACTATGGCTACTCCTTC.

This clonotype was seen only a few times. V is TRBV5-4 and J is TRBJ2-2, with D possibly TRBD1 on 5 matching bases. In germline, CDR1 is SGHNT, CDR2 YYREEE (reference sequence). CDR3 size: 16 residues. V was shortened by 0 bases and J by 4 bases, with 13 bases between the two germline ends. This CDR3 is CASSLARAGPTGELFF. The CDR3 bases are TGTGCCAGCAGCTTGGCCAGGGCAGGCCCCACCGGGGAGCTGTTTTTT.

This clonotype has ten or more counts. V is TRBV7-8 and J is TRBJ2-3; D is uncertain. The CDR3 covers 15 residues. Trimming took off 1 base at V and 2 bases at J, with 10 bases between the two ends. The germline V gene has CDR1 SGHVS and CDR2 FQNEAQ. In nucleotides, the CDR3 is TGTGCCAGCAGCTTAGATTTCCGCTACACAGATACGCAGTATTTT. Its translation is CASSLDFRYTDTQYF.

The chain links TRBV24-1 to TRBJ2-3, with D hard to call. The CDR3 length is 11 residues. V gave up 1 base and J gave up 7 bases, with 2 bases separating them. CDR1 is KGHDR and CDR2 is SFDVKD in the germline V gene. DNA for the CDR3: TGTGCCACCAGTGATTTAAATACGCAGTATTTT. As protein: CATSDLNTQYF.

The V call is TRBV11-2, the J call TRBJ2-1, with TRBD2 matching over 13 bases. CDR3 length: 19 amino acids. Trimming removed 3 bases from V and 2 bases from J; junction bases left unmatched: 10. In germline, CDR1 is SGHAT, CDR2 FQNNGV. The CDR3 is CASSFYRLAGGQTYNEQFF. The CDR3 DNA reads as TGTGCCAGCAGCTTTTACCGACTAGCGGGGGGCCAGACCTACAATGAGCAGTTCTTC.

This clonotype was recorded at least ten times. V gene TRBV3-1 combines with J gene TRBJ1-1; no firm D call. This CDR3 contains 11 residues. The V gene lost 4 bases and the J gene lost 7 bases, with 7 bases spanning the gap. CDR1 and CDR2 (germline): LGHDT, YNNKEL (reference sequence). This CDR3 is CASSRLDEAFF. CDR3 coding DNA: TGTGCCAGCAGCCGCCTGGATGAAGCTTTCTTT.

Only a few counts were recorded for this clonotype. As DNA, the CDR3 is TGTGCCAGCAGTTTCGGTGTTGGTTTGAACACTGAAGCTTTCTTT. Protein: CASSFGVGLNTEAFF. The V and J genes are TRBV12-3 or TRBV12-4 and TRBJ1-1; no firm D call. Trimming stripped 3 bases from V and 0 bases from J, with 11 bases between. This CDR3 comprises 15 residues.

This clonotype was counted at least ten times. This rearrangement joins TRBV7-2 to TRBJ1-5, with 12 bases lining up with TRBD1. V was clipped by 1 base and J by 7 bases; unmatched bases: 5. The germline V gene has CDR1 SGHTA and CDR2 FQGNSA. This CDR3 is built from 16 residues. CDR3 sequence reads: CASSLVGTGGVQPQHF. The DNA of the CDR3 is TGTGCCAGCAGCTTAGTGGGGACAGGGGGCGTCCAGCCCCAGCATTTT. The variable domain in full, completed from reference TRBV7-2 and TRBJ1-5, reads GAGVSQSPSNKVTEKGKDVELRCDPISGHTALYWYRQSLGQGLEFLIYFQGNSAPDKSGLPSDRFSAERTGGSVSTLTIQRTQQEDSAVYLCASSLVGTGGVQPQHFGDGTRLSIL.

This clonotype has ten or more counts. This chain uses TRBV10-3 with TRBJ1-6; D is unresolved. Per germline, CDR1 ENHRY and CDR2 SYGVKD. This CDR3 contains 15 residues. Deletions cut 0 bases from V and 6 bases from J, with 9 bases between. CDR3 sequence: CAISESALLNSPLHF. CDR3 DNA sequence: TGTGCCATCAGTGAGTCCGCCCTGCTTAATTCACCCCTCCACTTT.

This clonotype was seen only a few times. DNA of the CDR3: TGTGCCAGCAGCGTACGGGACAGGTACACCGGGGAGCTGTTTTTT. Encoded protein: CASSVRDRYTGELFF. The chain carries TRBV3-1 and TRBJ2-2; 8 bases line up with TRBD1. This CDR3 comprises 15 residues. In germline, CDR1 is LGHDT, CDR2 YNNKEL (reference sequence). V was clipped by 5 bases and J by 3 bases; unmatched bases: 5. The complete variable domain, with remaining parts taken from reference TRBV3-1 and TRBJ2-2, reads DTAVSQTPKYLVTQMGNDKSIKCEQNLGHDTMYWYKQDSKKFLKIMFSYNNKELIINETVPNRFSPKSPDKAHLNLHINSLELGDSAVYFCASSVRDRYTGELFFGEGSRLTVL.

This clonotype was observed many times. The rearrangement links TRBV5-1 to TRBJ2-1; 7 nucleotides agree with TRBD2. The V and J ends lost 6 bases and 2 bases, in that order; junction bases with no gene match: 5. Germline CDR1 is SGHRS and CDR2 is YFSETQ. The CDR3 is made up of 14 amino acids. CDR3 sequence: CASTPRGAYNEQFF. CDR3 coding DNA: TGCGCCAGCACCCCCCGGGGGGCCTACAATGAGCAGTTCTTC.

There are a few counts of this clonotype. The CDR3 sequence is CSARPNYGYTF. The CDR3, as DNA: TGCAGTGCTAGACCGAACTATGGCTACACCTTC. This chain joins TRBV20-1 and TRBJ1-2; D is unclear. Germline V gives CDR1 DFQATT, CDR2 SNEGSKA (reference sequence). Trimming took off 2 bases at V and 2 bases at J, with 3 bases between the two ends. The CDR3 spans 11 residues.

This clonotype was found many times. The rearrangement links TRBV20-1 to TRBJ1-6; D not resolved. This CDR3 is built from 12 residues. In germline, CDR1 is DFQATT, CDR2 SNEGSKA (reference sequence). Trimming took 0 bases from V and 7 from J, leaving 4 bases between them. DNA of the CDR3: TGCAGTGCTAGAGAGGGGAATTCACCCCTCCACTTT. As protein: CSAREGNSPLHF.

Notes on this clonotype: A read error may produce the germline difference seen at one junction end. The chain joins TRBV4-1 to TRBJ1-3; no clear D gene. The CDR3 contains 16 residues. The V gene's germline CDR1 is MGHRA and CDR2 YSYEKL. The CDR3 is CASSQPKAISRNTIYF. CDR3 coding DNA: TGCGCCAGCAGCCAACCCAAGGCTATCTCTAGAAACACCATATATTTT.

Only a few counts were recorded for this clonotype. The chain links TRBV29-1 to TRBJ1-2; a weak D match, TRBD1 (6 bases). Trimming stripped 7 bases from V and 9 bases from J, with 15 bases between. The germline gives CDR1 SQVTM, CDR2 ANQGSEA. The CDR3 consists of 11 residues. CDR3 DNA: TGCAGCGCTGGGGACAACGGGAGCTACACCTTC. Protein product: CSAGDNGSYTF.

This clonotype was found many times. This rearrangement joins TRBV7-2 to TRBJ2-1; 9 positions match TRBD2. The CDR3 loop spans 16 amino acids. Trimming took 7 bases from V and 7 from J; bases not matched to a gene: 14. CDR1 and CDR2 (germline): SGHTA, FQGNSA. The CDR3 nucleotides read TGTGCCAGCATCCGTACGCGGGGGGGCTCGTGGAATGAGCAGTTCTTC. The encoded protein is CASIRTRGGSWNEQFF.

A few counts support this clonotype. This chain uses TRBV24-1 with TRBJ2-7; D may match TRBD1 or TRBD2 (6 bases each). Deletions cut 4 bases from V and 3 bases from J, with 9 bases between. The CDR3 extends over 13 amino acids. Germline-derived CDR1 and CDR2 are KGHDR and SFDVKD. CDR3 in DNA: TGTGCCACCAGTGAAAGGGGGGTCTACGAGCAGTACGTC. This sequence encodes CATSERGVYEQYV.

This clonotype was seen at least ten times. This chain links TRBV5-4 with TRBJ2-7; D is unclear. Trimming left V 4 bases short and J 1 base short, with 9 bases between. Looked up from germline, CDR1 is SGHNT and CDR2 is YYREEE (reference sequence). This CDR3 contains 13 residues. The CDR3 DNA is TGTGCCAGCAGCCAAGTCGGTTCCTACGAGCAGTACTTC. As protein: CASSQVGSYEQYF.

This chain connects TRBV7-8 to TRBJ1-1; 9 positions match TRBD1. Germline V lookup: CDR1 SGHVS, CDR2 FQNEAQ. The CDR3 spans 15 residues. V shed 3 bases and J 4 bases; nucleotides not matched to a gene: 6. The CDR3 DNA reads TGTGCCAGCAGCTTCTCCGGGACAGGGACCACTGAAGCTTTCTTT. Translated, it gives CASSFSGTGTTEAFF.

This sequence joins TRBV14 and TRBJ1-1; D remains ambiguous. V was clipped by 4 bases and J by 6 bases, with 12 bases between them. The CDR3 covers 13 residues. Germline V lookup: CDR1 SGHDN, CDR2 FVKESK. The CDR3 sequence: CASSRPGGAEAFF. CDR3 DNA: TGTGCCAGCAGCCGGCCCGGCGGCGCTGAAGCTTTCTTT.

This rearrangement joins TRBV7-8 to TRBJ1-6; 9 nucleotides agree with TRBD1. Germline-derived CDR1 and CDR2 are SGHVS and FQNEAQ. The CDR3 contains 13 residues. After removal of 5 bases from V and 11 bases from J, the junction contained 4 bases not matched to a gene. CDR3 bases: TGTGCCAGCAGCCAAGGACAGGGGCCACCCCTCCACTTT. This codes for CASSQGQGPPLHF.

This clonotype was recorded many times. The genes are TRBV12-3 or TRBV12-4 and TRBJ2-7; TRBD2 matches at 13 bases. V dropped 7 bases and J dropped 5; count of bases not matched to a gene: 8. The CDR3 spans 15 residues. In DNA form, the CDR3 reads TGTGCCAGCACCCCTGGACTAGCGGGGGTCCACGAGCAGTACTTC. It yields the protein CASTPGLAGVHEQYF.

This clonotype was counted only a few times. This chain's CDR3 is CASSNRAGDEAFF. The CDR3 bases are TGTGCCAGCAGTAACAGGGCGGGGGATGAAGCTTTCTTT. The chain employs TRBV6-5 and TRBJ1-1; TRBD1 might be the D (6 bases). CDR1 is MNHEY and CDR2 is SVGAGI in the germline V gene. V dropped 5 bases and J dropped 7 bases, with 14 bases sitting between them. This CDR3 comprises 13 residues.

In its sample, this clonotype was seen many times. At one of its ends the junction is not consistent with the germline gene, which may arise from a read error. CDR3: CSARRGSFNEQFF. Written as DNA, the CDR3 is TGCAGTGCTAGAAGGGGATCCTTCAATGAGCAGTTCTTC. The rearrangement joins TRBV20-1 to TRBJ2-1; TRBD1 is a possible D gene (5 bases). The CDR3 loop spans 13 amino acids. The V gene's germline CDR1 is DFQATT and CDR2 SNEGSKA (reference sequence).

This clonotype was recorded many times. The gene calls are TRBV7-9 and TRBJ1-2, with TRBD1 identical over 12 bases. CDR3 length: 16 amino acids. V lost 1 base to trimming and J lost 6 bases; unmatched junction nucleotides: 6. Germline CDR1 reads SEHNR; CDR2 reads FQNEAQ (reference sequence). The CDR3 reads CASSLGTGTGGNGYTF. CDR3 DNA: TGTGCCAGCAGCTTAGGGACCGGGACAGGGGGCAATGGCTACACCTTC.